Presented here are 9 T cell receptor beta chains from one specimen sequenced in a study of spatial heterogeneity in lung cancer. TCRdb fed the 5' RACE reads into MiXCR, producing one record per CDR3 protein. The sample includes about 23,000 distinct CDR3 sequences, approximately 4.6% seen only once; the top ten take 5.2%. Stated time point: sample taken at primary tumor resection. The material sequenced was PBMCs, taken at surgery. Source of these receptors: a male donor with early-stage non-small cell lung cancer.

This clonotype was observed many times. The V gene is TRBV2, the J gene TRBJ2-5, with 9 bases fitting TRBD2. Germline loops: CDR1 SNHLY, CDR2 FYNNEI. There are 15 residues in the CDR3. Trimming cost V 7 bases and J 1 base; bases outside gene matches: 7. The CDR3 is CASTSQTSGQETQYF. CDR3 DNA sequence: TGTGCCAGCACTAGTCAGACTAGCGGCCAAGAGACCCAGTACTTC.

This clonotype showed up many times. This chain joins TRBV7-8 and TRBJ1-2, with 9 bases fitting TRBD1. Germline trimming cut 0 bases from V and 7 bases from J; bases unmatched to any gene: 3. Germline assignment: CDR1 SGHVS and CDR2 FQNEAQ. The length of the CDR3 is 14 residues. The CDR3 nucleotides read TGTGCCAGCAGCTTAGCGTTGACAGGGGGTGGCTACACCTTC. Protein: CASSLALTGGGYTF.

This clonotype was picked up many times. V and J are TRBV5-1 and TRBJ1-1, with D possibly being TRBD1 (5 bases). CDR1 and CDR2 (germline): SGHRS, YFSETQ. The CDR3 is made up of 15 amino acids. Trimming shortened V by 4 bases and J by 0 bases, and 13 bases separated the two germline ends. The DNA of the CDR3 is TGCGCCAGCAGCCCGTCCGGGACGGTGAACACTGAAGCTTTCTTT. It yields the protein CASSPSGTVNTEAFF. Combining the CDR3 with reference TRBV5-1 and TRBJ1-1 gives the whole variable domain KAGVTQTPRYLIKTRGQQVTLSCSPISGHRSVSWYQQTPGQGLQFLFEYFSETQRNKGNFPGRFSGRQFSNSRSEMNVSTLELGDSALYLCASSPSGTVNTEAFFGQGTRLTVV.

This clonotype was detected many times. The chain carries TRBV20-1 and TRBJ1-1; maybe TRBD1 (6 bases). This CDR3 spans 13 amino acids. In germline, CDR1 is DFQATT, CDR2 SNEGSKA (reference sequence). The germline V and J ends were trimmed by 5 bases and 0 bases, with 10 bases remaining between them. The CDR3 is CSADRQMNTEAFF. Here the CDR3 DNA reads TGCAGTGCTGACAGGCAGATGAACACTGAAGCTTTCTTT.

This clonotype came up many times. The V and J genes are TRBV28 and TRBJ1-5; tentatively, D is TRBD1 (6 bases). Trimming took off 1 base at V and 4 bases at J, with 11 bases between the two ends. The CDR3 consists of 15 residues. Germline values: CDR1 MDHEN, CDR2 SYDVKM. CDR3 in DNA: TGTGCCAGCAGTTTATCAGGACAGCTTAATCAGCCCCAGCATTTT. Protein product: CASSLSGQLNQPQHF.

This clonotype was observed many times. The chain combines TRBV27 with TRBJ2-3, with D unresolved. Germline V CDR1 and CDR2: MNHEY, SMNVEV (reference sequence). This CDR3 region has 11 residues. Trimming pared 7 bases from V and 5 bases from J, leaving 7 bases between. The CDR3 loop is CASIEGDTQYF. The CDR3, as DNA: TGTGCCAGCATTGAAGGAGATACGCAGTATTTT.

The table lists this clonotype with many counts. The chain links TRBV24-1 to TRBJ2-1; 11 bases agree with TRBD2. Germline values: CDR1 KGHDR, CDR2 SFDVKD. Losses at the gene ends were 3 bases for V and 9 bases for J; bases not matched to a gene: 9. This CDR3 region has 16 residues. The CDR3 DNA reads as TGTGCCACCAGTGATCCCCGAGGGCTAGCGGGAGGTGAGCAGTTCTTC. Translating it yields CATSDPRGLAGGEQFF.

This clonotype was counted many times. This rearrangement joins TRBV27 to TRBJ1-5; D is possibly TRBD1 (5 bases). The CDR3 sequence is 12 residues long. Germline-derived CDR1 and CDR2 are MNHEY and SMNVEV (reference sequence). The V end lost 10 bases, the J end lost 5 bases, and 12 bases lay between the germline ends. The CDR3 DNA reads TGTGCCACATGGGACCGTCATCAGCCCCAGCATTTT. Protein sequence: CATWDRHQPQHF.

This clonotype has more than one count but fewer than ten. The CDR3 DNA sequence: TGTGCCAGCAGCCCGCTCAACTCCAATCAGCCCCAGCATTTT. It encodes CASSPLNSNQPQHF. V gene TRBV3-1 combines with J gene TRBJ1-5; D gene unclear. V was pared by 4 bases and J by 3 bases, with 10 bases between. Germline assignment: CDR1 LGHDT and CDR2 YNNKEL (reference sequence). This CDR3 has 14 amino acids.